A selection of T cell receptor beta chains follows, all from one sample in a study of neoadjuvant nivolumab and ipilimumab in lung cancer. Only in-frame clones appear in the TCRdb table, and some are missing; sequencing was by immunoSEQ multiplex PCR. The sample carries fewer than 15,000 clones, roughly 95% recorded once. Sequenced here: peripheral blood, sampled after neoadjuvant nivolumab, alone or with ipilimumab, at or shortly before surgery. These receptors were taken from an adult with non-small cell lung cancer. Each CDR3 is given with its conserved first and last residue. A D gene is named only where the DNA matches it firmly. Clone size is given for some rows only: seen once, a few or many times, or a class if the clone is expanded.

V: TRBV10-3
J: TRBJ1-1
size: NA
D: TRBD1
CDR3: CAISLTGLNTEAFF
DNA: TGTGCCATCAGCCTGACAGGGTTGAACACTGAAGCTTTCTTT

V: TRBV30
J: TRBJ2-1
size: once
D: TRBD2
CDR3: CAWRGLTDNEQFF
DNA: TGTGCCTGGAGGGGACTAACAGACAATGAGCAGTTCTTC

V: TRBV18
J: TRBJ2-3
size: NA
D: TRBD1
CDR3: CASSLPGQGFGDTQYF
DNA: TGTGCCAGCTCACTACCGGGACAGGGATTTGGAGATACGCAGTATTTT

V: TRBV30
J: TRBJ1-5
size: NA
D: TRBD1
CDR3: CAWSPGTANQPQHF
DNA: TGTGCCTGGAGTCCAGGGACAGCGAATCAGCCCCAGCATTTT

V: TRBV4-1
J: TRBJ1-5
size: NA
D: NA
CDR3: CASSQDIILPQHF
DNA: TGCGCCAGCAGCCAAGACATAATCCTGCCCCAGCATTTT

V: TRBV9
J: TRBJ2-1
size: NA
D: TRBD2
CDR3: CASSPHGPAGVNEQFF
DNA: TGTGCCAGCAGCCCCCACGGTCCAGCGGGAGTCAATGAGCAGTTCTTC

V: TRBV6-6
J: TRBJ2-7
size: few
D: TRBD1
CDR3: CASRKGQSSYEQYF
DNA: TGTGCCAGCAGGAAGGGACAGAGCTCCTACGAGCAGTACTTC

V: TRBV11-2
J: TRBJ1-3
size: once
D: NA
CDR3: CASSSTGNTIYF
DNA: TGTGCCAGCAGCTCGACTGGAAACACCATATATTTT

V: TRBV7-8
J: TRBJ1-5
size: NA
D: NA
CDR3: CASSRLQGPSQPQHF
DNA: TGTGCCAGCAGCCGGCTACAGGGCCCCTCTCAGCCCCAGCATTTT

V: TRBV30
J: TRBJ2-7
size: NA
D: NA
CDR3: CAWSPGHYEQYF
DNA: TGTGCCTGGAGCCCCGGGCATTACGAGCAGTACTTC